These 8 T cell receptor beta chains originate from one sample sequenced in a study of T cell responses to AZD1222 COVID-19 vaccine. This table comes from immunoSEQ multiplex PCR, and its TCRdb copy is limited to in-frame clones, with some not included. The sample holds 55,000 to 65,000 clones, roughly nine tenths seen once. Specimen: peripheral blood, collected 28 days after the second AZD1222 dose. The source of these receptors is an adult who received the AZD1222 COVID-19 vaccine.

This sequence joins TRBV5-1 and TRBJ1-2; maybe TRBD1 (5 bases). V was cut by 0 bases and J by 7 bases, with 13 bases left in between. The germline gives CDR1 SGHRS, CDR2 YFSETQ. CDR3 length equals 14 residues. This CDR3 is CASSLEPGLGGYTF. CDR3 DNA sequence: TGCGCCAGCAGCTTGGAGCCAGGGTTGGGTGGCTACACCTTC. The variable domain in full, completed from reference TRBV5-1 and TRBJ1-2, reads KAGVTQTPRYLIKTRGQQVTLSCSPISGHRSVSWYQQTPGQGLQFLFEYFSETQRNKGNFPGRFSGRQFSNSRSEMNVSTLELGDSALYLCASSLEPGLGGYTFGSGTRLTVV.

The J gene is TRBJ2-2, the V gene TRBV6-4; D unresolved. The germline V and J ends were trimmed by 3 bases and 4 bases, with 9 bases remaining between them. This CDR3 spans 14 amino acids. Germline CDR1 is MRHNA and CDR2 is SNTAGT. CDR3 sequence: CASSEERGTGELFF. The CDR3 region has the DNA TGTGCCAGCAGTGAGGAACGAGGCACCGGGGAGCTGTTTTTT.

The gene calls are TRBV28 and TRBJ1-6, with D possibly matching TRBD1 (6 bases). The germline V gene has CDR1 MDHEN and CDR2 SYDVKM. With 5 bases removed from V and 6 bases from J, the gap between germline ends came to 11 bases. There are 14 residues in the CDR3. As DNA, the CDR3 is TGTGCCAGCAGTGGGGACAATCCTAATTCACCCCTCCACTTT. Amino acids: CASSGDNPNSPLHF. The variable domain in full, with the rest retrieved from reference TRBV28 and TRBJ1-6, is DVKVTQSSRYLVKRTGEKVFLECVQDMDHENMFWYRQDPGLGLRLIYFSYDVKMKEKGDIPEGYSVSREKKERFSLILESASTNQTSMYLCASSGDNPNSPLHFGNGTRLTVT.

The gene calls are TRBV7-2 and TRBJ1-2, with D possibly matching TRBD1 (5 bases). The germline V and J ends were trimmed by 5 bases and 2 bases, with 12 bases remaining between them. This CDR3 is built from 14 residues. CDR1 is SGHTA, CDR2 FQGNSA, per germline. CDR3 DNA sequence: TGTGCCAGCAGCCCGGACGGGGGGAACTATGGCTACACCTTC. This encodes CASSPDGGNYGYTF.

This chain connects TRBV3-1 (or the pseudogene TRBV3-2) to TRBJ2-7; tentatively, D is TRBD1 (5 bases). Looked up from germline, CDR1 is LGHDT and CDR2 is YNNKEL (reference sequence). Trimming stripped 4 bases from V and 2 bases from J, with 9 bases between. This CDR3 has 13 residues. For the CDR3, the DNA is TGTGCCAGCAGCCGAGACAGAGCCTACGAGCAGTACTTC. Its protein is CASSRDRAYEQYF.

Of note for this clone: In the same sample, other DNA sequences code for this CDR3. V is TRBV6-1 and J is TRBJ2-7; D is unresolved. The CDR3 has 12 residues. Trimming took off 3 bases at V and 3 bases at J, with 6 bases between the two ends. Germline CDR1 reads MNHNS; CDR2 reads SASEGT. The chain's CDR3 is CASSERNYEQYF. For the CDR3, the DNA is TGTGCCAGCAGTGAGCGGAACTACGAGCAGTACTTC.

V and J are TRBV29-1 and TRBJ1-2; TRBD1 is a possible D gene (6 bases). The CDR3 length is 13 residues. Germline V CDR1 and CDR2: SQVTM, ANQGSEA. V lost 7 bases and J lost 0, with 12 bases in between. The CDR3 nucleotides read TGCAGCGCCCGGGACACGACTAACTATGGCTACACCTTC. Translated: CSARDTTNYGYTF. Filled out from reference TRBV29-1 and TRBJ1-2, the complete variable domain reads SAVISQKPSRDICQRGTSLTIQCQVDSQVTMMFWYRQQPGQSLTLIATANQGSEATYESGFVIDKFPISRPNLTFSTLTVSNMSPEDSSIYLCSARDTTNYGYTFGSGTRLTVV.

The chain has TRBV7-9 and TRBJ2-5, with 13 bases that match TRBD2. This CDR3 comprises 16 residues. With V trimmed by 5 bases and J by 2 bases, 5 bases remained unmatched. The germline V gene encodes CDR1 SEHNR and CDR2 FQNEAQ (reference sequence). Here the CDR3 reads CASSLGLAGEQETQYF. The CDR3 coding sequence is TGTGCCAGCAGCCTCGGACTAGCGGGGGAACAAGAGACCCAGTACTTC.